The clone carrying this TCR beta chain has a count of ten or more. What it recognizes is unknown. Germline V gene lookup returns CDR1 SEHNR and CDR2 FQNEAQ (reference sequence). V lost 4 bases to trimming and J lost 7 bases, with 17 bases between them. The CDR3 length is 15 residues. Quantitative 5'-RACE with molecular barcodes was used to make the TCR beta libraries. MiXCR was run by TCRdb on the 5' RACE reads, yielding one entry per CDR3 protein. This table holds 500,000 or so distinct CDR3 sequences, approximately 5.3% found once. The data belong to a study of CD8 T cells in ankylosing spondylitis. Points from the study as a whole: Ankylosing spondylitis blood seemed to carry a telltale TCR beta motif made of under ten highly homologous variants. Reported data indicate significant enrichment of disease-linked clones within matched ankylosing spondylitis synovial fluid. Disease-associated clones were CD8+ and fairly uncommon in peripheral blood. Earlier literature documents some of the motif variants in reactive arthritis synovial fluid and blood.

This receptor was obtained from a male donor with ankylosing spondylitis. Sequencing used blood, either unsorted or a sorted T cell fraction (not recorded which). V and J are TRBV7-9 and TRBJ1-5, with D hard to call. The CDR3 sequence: CASSSYREVGQPQHF. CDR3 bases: TGTGCCAGCAGCTCGTACCGGGAGGTAGGACAGCCCCAGCATTTT.